This T cell receptor beta chain was recovered during a study of blood T cells in healthy people across ages. A J-beta primer mix and a sample-barcoded 5' primer were used in a second PCR of roughly 7 to 12 cycles. TCRdb re-analysed the 5' RACE reads in MiXCR, keeping a single row per CDR3 protein. This sample has about a million distinct CDR3 sequences, with 45% to 60% found just once. To note about this clonotype: A junction end diverges from the germline sequence, so it may reflect a read error.

The CDR3 is 14 residues long. The germline CDR1 and CDR2 sequences are MGHDK and SYGVNS. Sample: blood. The receptor was isolated from a woman aged 60-75 years in good health. V is TRBV25-1 and J is TRBJ2-3, with TRBD2 identical over 7 bases. This chain's CDR3 is CASSIAGGTDAQYF. In DNA, the CDR3 is TGTGCCAGCAGTATAGCGGGTGGCACAGATGCGCAGTATTTT.